This T cell receptor beta chain was obtained from a study of graft-versus-host responses after intestinal transplantation. Details on this clone: The antigen remains undetermined.

This table comes from immunoSEQ multiplex PCR, and its TCRdb copy is limited to in-frame clones, with some not included. This sample has fewer than 100,000 clones, with more than 70% found just once. The germline gives CDR1 SGHTA, CDR2 FQGNSA. The CDR3 covers 14 residues. V dropped 5 bases and J dropped 1 base, with 11 bases sitting between them. Whole-study results and caveats: Recipient marrow contained GvH clones, some of which appeared first in ileum or blood. Individuals who had graft-donor T cell macrochimerism had allografts that showed high graft-versus-host to host-versus-graft clonal ratios. Declines in HvG clones occurring early post-transplant were associated with peak circulating GvH clone levels.

The chain employs TRBV7-2 and TRBJ2-5, with D perhaps matching TRBD2 (6 bases). Sequenced material: PBMCs, taken 255 days after intestinal transplant. This clonotype originated in a human patient who received an intestinal transplant, so some T cells may come from the graft donor. The CDR3 is CASSAGSGQETQYF. CDR3 bases: TGTGCCAGCAGCGCGGGATCAGGCCAAGAGACCCAGTACTTC. Supplemented by reference TRBV7-2 and TRBJ2-5, the full variable domain reads GAGVSQSPSNKVTEKGKDVELRCDPISGHTALYWYRQSLGQGLEFLIYFQGNSAPDKSGLPSDRFSAERTGGSVSTLTIQRTQQEDSAVYLCASSAGSGQETQYFGPGTRLLVL.